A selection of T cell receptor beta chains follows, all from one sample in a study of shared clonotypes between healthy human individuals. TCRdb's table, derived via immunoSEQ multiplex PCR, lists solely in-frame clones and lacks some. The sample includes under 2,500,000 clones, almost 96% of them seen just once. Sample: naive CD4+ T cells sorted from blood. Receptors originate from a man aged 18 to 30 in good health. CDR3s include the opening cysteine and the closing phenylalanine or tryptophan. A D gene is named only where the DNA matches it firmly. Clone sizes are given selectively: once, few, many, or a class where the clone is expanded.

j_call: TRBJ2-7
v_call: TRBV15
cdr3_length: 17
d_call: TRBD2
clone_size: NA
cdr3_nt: TGTGCCACCAGCAGAGATCTACGGCGGGGGGGCCCCAACGAGCAGTACTTC
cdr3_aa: CATSRDLRRGGPNEQYF

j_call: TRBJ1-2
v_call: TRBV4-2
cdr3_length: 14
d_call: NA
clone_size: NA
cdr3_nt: TGTGCCAGCAGCCAAGACACGGGGGTTAATGGCTACACCTTC
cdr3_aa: CASSQDTGVNGYTF

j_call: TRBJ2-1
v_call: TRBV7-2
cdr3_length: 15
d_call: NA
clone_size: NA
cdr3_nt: TGTGCCAGCAGCTTTCGGAGGGGGGCTTACAATGAGCAGTTCTTC
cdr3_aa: CASSFRRGAYNEQFF

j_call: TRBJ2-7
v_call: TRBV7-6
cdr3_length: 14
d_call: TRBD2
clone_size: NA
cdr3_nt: TGTGCCAGCAGCCTCACCGGGGGGGCCGAGGAGCAGTACTTC
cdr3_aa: CASSLTGGAEEQYF

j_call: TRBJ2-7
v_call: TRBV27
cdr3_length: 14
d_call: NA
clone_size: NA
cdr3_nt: TGTGCCAGCAGTTCGTTGGGGGTCTCCTACGAGCAGTACTTC
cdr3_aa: CASSSLGVSYEQYF

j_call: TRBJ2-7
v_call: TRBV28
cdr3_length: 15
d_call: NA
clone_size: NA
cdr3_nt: TGTGCCAGCAGTTTGGGTAGGGTAGGGACCTACGAGCAGTACTTC
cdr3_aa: CASSLGRVGTYEQYF

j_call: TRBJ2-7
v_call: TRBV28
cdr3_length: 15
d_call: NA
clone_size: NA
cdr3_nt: TGTGCCAGCAGTTTATCGACGGCGGGGGCAGGCGAGCAGTACTTC
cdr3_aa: CASSLSTAGAGEQYF

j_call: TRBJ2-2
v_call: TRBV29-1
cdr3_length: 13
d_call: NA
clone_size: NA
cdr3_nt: TGCAGCGTCGACAGACTGAACACCGGGGAGCTGTTTTTT
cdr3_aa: CSVDRLNTGELFF

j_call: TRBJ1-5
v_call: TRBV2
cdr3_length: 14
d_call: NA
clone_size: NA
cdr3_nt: TGTGCCAGCAGCCCGGACATTAGCAATCAGCCCCAGCATTTT
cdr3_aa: CASSPDISNQPQHF

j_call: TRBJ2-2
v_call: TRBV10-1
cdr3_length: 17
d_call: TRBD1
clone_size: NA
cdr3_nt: TGCGCCAGCAGTGAGTCGGTGGGACAGGGGGCGTCCGGGGAGCTGTTTTTT
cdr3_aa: CASSESVGQGASGELFF

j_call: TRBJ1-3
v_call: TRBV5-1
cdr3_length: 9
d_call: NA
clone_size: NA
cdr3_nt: TGCGCCAGCAGCTTAAGGTCGTATTTT
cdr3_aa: CASSLRSYF

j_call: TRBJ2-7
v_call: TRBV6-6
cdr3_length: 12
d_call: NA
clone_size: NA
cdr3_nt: TGTGCCAGCAGTTCCCTTGCCTACGAGCAGTACTTC
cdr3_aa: CASSSLAYEQYF

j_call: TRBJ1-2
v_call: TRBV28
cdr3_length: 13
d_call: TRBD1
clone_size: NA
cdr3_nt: TGTGCCAGCAGTTTAAGGACAGGATTGGGCTACACCTTC
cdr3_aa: CASSLRTGLGYTF

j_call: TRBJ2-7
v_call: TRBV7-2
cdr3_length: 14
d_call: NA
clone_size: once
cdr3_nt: TGTGCCAGCAGCCGAATATTGCTAGGGGGGGAGCAGTACTTC
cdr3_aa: CASSRILLGGEQYF

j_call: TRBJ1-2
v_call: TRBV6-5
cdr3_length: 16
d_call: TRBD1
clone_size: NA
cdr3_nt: TGTGCCAGCAGTTACTCCCGACAGGGGGGCCGCTATGGCTACACCTTC
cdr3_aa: CASSYSRQGGRYGYTF

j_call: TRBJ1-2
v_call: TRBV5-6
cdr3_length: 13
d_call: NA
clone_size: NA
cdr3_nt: TGTGCCAGCAGCCAAGATTATAACTATGGCTACACCTTC
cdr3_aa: CASSQDYNYGYTF

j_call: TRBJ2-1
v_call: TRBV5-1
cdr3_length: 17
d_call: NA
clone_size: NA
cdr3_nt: TGCGCCAGCAGCTTGGACTGGGGATCGAGCTCCTACAATGAGCAGTTCTTC
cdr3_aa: CASSLDWGSSSYNEQFF

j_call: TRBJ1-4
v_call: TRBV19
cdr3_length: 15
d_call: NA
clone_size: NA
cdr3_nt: TGTGCCACCCACTTGAAATCCGGGTTGAATGAAAAACTGTTTTTT
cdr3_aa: CATHLKSGLNEKLFF

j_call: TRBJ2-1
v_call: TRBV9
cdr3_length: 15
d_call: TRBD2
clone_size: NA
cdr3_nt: TGTGCCAGCAGGACGAAGACTAGCGGCTACAATGAGCAGTTCTTC
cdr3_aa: CASRTKTSGYNEQFF

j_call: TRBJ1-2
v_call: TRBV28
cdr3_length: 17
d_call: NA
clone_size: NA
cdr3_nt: TGTGCCAGCAGTTTATCGAGTTTGGGACGGGGAAACTATGGCTACACCTTC
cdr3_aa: CASSLSSLGRGNYGYTF

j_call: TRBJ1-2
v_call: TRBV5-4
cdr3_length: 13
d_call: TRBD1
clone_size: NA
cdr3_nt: TGTGCCAGCAGCCCGACAGGGAACTATGGCTACACCTTC
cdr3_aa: CASSPTGNYGYTF

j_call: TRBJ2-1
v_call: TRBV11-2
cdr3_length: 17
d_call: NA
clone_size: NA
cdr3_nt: TGTGCCAGCAGCTTAGTGGGGGCGCCTAGCTCCTACAATGAGCAGTTCTTC
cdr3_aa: CASSLVGAPSSYNEQFF

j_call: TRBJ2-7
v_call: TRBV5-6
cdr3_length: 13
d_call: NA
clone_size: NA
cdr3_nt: TGTGCCAGCAGCTTGGAGGGCATTTACGAGCAGTACTTC
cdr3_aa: CASSLEGIYEQYF

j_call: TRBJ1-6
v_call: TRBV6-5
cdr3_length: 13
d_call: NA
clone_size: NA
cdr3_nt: TGTGCCAGCAGTGCTCAATCTAGGTCACCCCTCCACTTT
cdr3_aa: CASSAQSRSPLHF

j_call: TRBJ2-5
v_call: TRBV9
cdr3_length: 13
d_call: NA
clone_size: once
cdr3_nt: TGTGCCAGCAGCGTAGGGACACAAGAGACCCAGTACTTC
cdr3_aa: CASSVGTQETQYF

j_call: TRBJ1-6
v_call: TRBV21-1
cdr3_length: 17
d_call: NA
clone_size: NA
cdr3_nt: TGTGCCAGCAGCAAAGCAATCGGGAAGCGCTATAATTCACCCCTCCACTTT
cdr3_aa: CASSKAIGKRYNSPLHF

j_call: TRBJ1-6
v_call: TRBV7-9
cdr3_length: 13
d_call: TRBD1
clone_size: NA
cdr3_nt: TGTGCCAGCAGCGCCCGGGACAGGGGTCCCCTCCACTTT
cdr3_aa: CASSARDRGPLHF

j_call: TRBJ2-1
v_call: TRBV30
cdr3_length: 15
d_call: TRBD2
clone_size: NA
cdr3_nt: TGTGCCTGGAGTCCTAGCGGGAGGGCCAACAATGAGCAGTTCTTC
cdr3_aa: CAWSPSGRANNEQFF

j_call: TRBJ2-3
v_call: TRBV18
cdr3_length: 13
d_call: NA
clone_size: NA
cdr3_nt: TGTGCCAGCTCACCGGACTTTGAAGATACGCAGTATTTT
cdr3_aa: CASSPDFEDTQYF

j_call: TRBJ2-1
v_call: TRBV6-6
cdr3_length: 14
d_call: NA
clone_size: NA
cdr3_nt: TGTGCCAGCATCGGAGCTATGGCCTACAATGAGCAGTTCTTC
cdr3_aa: CASIGAMAYNEQFF

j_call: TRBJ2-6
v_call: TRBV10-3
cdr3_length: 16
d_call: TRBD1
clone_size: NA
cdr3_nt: TGTGCCATCAGTCCCGGGACAGGGCCCGGGGCCAACGTCCTGACTTTC
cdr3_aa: CAISPGTGPGANVLTF

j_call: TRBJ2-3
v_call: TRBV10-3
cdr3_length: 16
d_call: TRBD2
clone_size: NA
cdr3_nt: TGTGCCATCAGTGTCGGTAGCGGGGGGCTGGGAGATACGCAGTATTTT
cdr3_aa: CAISVGSGGLGDTQYF

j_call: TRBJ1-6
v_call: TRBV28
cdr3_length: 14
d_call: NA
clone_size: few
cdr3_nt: TGTGCCAGCAGGCAAGGGGGGTCGGATTCACCCCTCCACTTT
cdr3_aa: CASRQGGSDSPLHF

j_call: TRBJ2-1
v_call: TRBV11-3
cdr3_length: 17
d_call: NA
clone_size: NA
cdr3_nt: TGTGCCAGCAGTCCCCGGCGGGGCGCCCCCCGGGTGGATGAGCAGTTCTTC
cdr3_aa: CASSPRRGAPRVDEQFF

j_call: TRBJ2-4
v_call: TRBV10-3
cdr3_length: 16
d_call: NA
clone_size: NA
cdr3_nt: TGTGCCATCAGTGAGCGGGTTGAAGGGGCCAAAAACATTCAGTACTTC
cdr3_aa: CAISERVEGAKNIQYF

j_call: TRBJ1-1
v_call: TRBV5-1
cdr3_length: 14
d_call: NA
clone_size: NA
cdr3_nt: TGCGCCAGCAGCTTAGAGAATTGGGGCCCTGAAGCTTTCTTT
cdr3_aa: CASSLENWGPEAFF

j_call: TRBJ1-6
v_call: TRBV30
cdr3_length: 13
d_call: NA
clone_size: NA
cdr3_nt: TGTGCCGGCACAGGGTGGGGGAATTCACCCCTCCACTTT
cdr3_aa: CAGTGWGNSPLHF

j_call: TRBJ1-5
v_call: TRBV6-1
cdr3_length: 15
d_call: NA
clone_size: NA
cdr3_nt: TGTGCCACCCCGGGGGGTGGAGGGAGCAATCAGCCCCAGCATTTT
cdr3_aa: CATPGGGGSNQPQHF

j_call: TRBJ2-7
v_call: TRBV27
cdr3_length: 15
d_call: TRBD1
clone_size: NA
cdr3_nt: TGTGCCAGCAGTCCTCGGACAGGCCTAAGCTACGAGCAGTACTTC
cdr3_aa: CASSPRTGLSYEQYF

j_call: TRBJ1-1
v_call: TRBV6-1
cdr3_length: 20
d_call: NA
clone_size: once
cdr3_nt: TGTGCCAGCAGTGGAAGTTTTGGGGTCTTTGAGAATTTTGGAGACAAAAAAGCTTTCTTT
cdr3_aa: CASSGSFGVFENFGDKKAFF

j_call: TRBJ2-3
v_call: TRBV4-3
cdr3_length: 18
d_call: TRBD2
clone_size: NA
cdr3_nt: TGCGCCAGCAGCCCCCGGGGGGCACTAGCGGGAGGGACAGATACGCAGTATTTT
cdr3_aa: CASSPRGALAGGTDTQYF

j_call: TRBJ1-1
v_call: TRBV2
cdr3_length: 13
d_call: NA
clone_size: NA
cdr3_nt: TGTGCCAGCAGCTCACATTTGAACACTGAAGCTTTCTTT
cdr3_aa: CASSSHLNTEAFF

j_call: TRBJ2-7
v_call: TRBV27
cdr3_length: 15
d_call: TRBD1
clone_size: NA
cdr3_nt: TGTGCCAGCAGTTATAGGGACAGGGGTCCCTACGAGCAGTACTTC
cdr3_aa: CASSYRDRGPYEQYF

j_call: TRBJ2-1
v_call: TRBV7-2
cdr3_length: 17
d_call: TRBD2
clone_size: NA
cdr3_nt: TGTGCCAGCAGCCCTGGTTCGGGACTAGCGGCCTACAATGAGCAGTTCTTC
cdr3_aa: CASSPGSGLAAYNEQFF

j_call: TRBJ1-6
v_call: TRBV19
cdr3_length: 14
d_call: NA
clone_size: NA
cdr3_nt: TGTGCCAGCTCCGTGGACGCCGAGGATTCACCCCTCCACTTT
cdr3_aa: CASSVDAEDSPLHF

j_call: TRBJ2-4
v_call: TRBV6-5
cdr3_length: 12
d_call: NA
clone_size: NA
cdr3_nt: TGTGCCAGCAGGGACGGTAAAAACATTCAGTACTTC
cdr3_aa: CASRDGKNIQYF

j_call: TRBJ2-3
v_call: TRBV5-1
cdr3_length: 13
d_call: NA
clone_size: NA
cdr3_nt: TGCGCCAGCAGCTTCTTGGGTACAGATACGCAGTATTTT
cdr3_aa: CASSFLGTDTQYF

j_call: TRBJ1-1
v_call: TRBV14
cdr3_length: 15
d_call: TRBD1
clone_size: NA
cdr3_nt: TGTGCCAGCAGCCAAGTTGCAGGGGGCAAGGGTGAAGCTTTCTTT
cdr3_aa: CASSQVAGGKGEAFF